The rows below give T cell receptor beta chains drawn from one sample of a study of OX40 agonist ivuxolimab in advanced cancers. Clones were read by immunoSEQ multiplex PCR, and TCRdb kept only the in-frame ones, dropping some. The sample contains approximately 90,000 clones, 89% of which appear only once. This specimen consisted of CD4+ or CD8+ T cells sorted from blood, obtained in a trial of the OX40 agonist ivuxolimab. The source is an adult with an advanced solid tumor such as melanoma, head and neck, liver or kidney cancer. Both conserved end residues are part of each CDR3. A D gene is named only where the DNA matches it firmly. Some rows mark clone size as missing; the rest say once, few, many or name a class of expanded clone.

J | V | size | D | DNA | CDR3
TRBJ2-1 | TRBV6-6 | . | . | TGTGCCAGCTCCCTGGGTCATTACAATGAGCAGTTCTTC | CASSLGHYNEQFF
TRBJ1-5 | TRBV5-1 | . | . | TGCGCCAGCAGCTTCGCCCCGGACAATCAGCCCCAGCATTTT | CASSFAPDNQPQHF
TRBJ2-6 | TRBV4-3 | . | TRBD1 | TGCGCCAGCAGCCGCGGGACAGGGAACTCTGGGGCCAACGTCCTGACTTTC | CASSRGTGNSGANVLTF
TRBJ2-3 | TRBV30 | . | TRBD2 | TGTGCCTGGAGTGTACCCCTGACTAGCGGGAGATCAGATACGCAGTATTTT | CAWSVPLTSGRSDTQYF
TRBJ2-5 | TRBV28 | . | TRBD1 | TGTGCCAGCAGTTTCTTCCGACAGGGGCGGCAAGAGACCCAGTACTTC | CASSFFRQGRQETQYF
TRBJ2-1 | TRBV13 | . | . | TGTGCCAGCAGCTTACAACTGCGATACAATGAGCAGTTCTTC | CASSLQLRYNEQFF
TRBJ1-5 | TRBV2 | . | TRBD1 | TGTGCCAGCAGTTGGGGACAGGGAGGCCAGCCCCAGCATTTT | CASSWGQGGQPQHF
TRBJ1-5 | TRBV4-1 | . | . | TGCGCCAGCACCCTACACCCAGGTAGGGCGCAGCCCCAGCATTTT | CASTLHPGRAQPQHF
TRBJ2-7 | TRBV27 | . | . | TGTGCCAGCAGCCCTGGCGCGGGGCAGGTTAATCCCGAGCAGTACTTC | CASSPGAGQVNPEQYF
TRBJ1-5 | TRBV2 | . | . | TGTGCCAGCAGTGACCAGACGCTAGACAATCAGCCCCAGCATTTT | CASSDQTLDNQPQHF
TRBJ2-5 | TRBV6-4 | . | TRBD2 | TGTGCCACCTCCGAAGCGGGGGGGCAGACCCAGTACTTC | CATSEAGGQTQYF
TRBJ1-3 | TRBV11-2 | once | . | TGTGCCAGCAGCTCTTTGAACACCATATATTTT | CASSSLNTIYF
TRBJ1-5 | TRBV7-9 | . | . | TGTGCCAGCAGCTTTGGCGGTATAAGCAATCAGCCCCAGCATTTT | CASSFGGISNQPQHF
TRBJ2-5 | TRBV13 | once | . | TGTGCCAGCAGCTTGGATCAAGAGACCCAGTACTTC | CASSLDQETQYF
TRBJ2-7 | TRBV15 | once | TRBD1 | TGTGCCACCGGGACAGGGAAAAGCTCCTACGAGCAGTACTTC | CATGTGKSSYEQYF
TRBJ1-4 | TRBV28 | . | . | TGTGCCAGCAGGAACCCACAGGGTAGGGAAAAACTGTTTTTT | CASRNPQGREKLFF
TRBJ2-5 | TRBV6-5 | once | . | TGTGCCAGCAGTTACGGGGCAGGGAGGGAGACCCAGTACTTC | CASSYGAGRETQYF
TRBJ1-2 | TRBV5-1 | . | TRBD1 | TGCGCCAGCAGCTTGGAGCTTCGGACAGGCCCAGCCAGCTATGGCTACACCTTC | CASSLELRTGPASYGYTF
TRBJ2-3 | TRBV19 | . | TRBD2 | TGTGCCAGTAGTGCACTAGCGGGGGCTACAGATACGCAGTATTTT | CASSALAGATDTQYF
TRBJ2-1 | TRBV7-9 | . | TRBD2 | TGTGCCAGCAGCCCGCCGGGACTAGCGGACATAAATGAGCAGTTCTTC | CASSPPGLADINEQFF
TRBJ2-2 | TRBV9 | . | TRBD1 | TGTGCCAGCGCCACAGGGGGGAACACCGGGGAGCTGTTTTTT | CASATGGNTGELFF
TRBJ2-7 | TRBV28 | . | TRBD1 | TGTGCCAGCAGTTCTACGGGACAGGTCTCCTACGAGCAGTACTTC | CASSSTGQVSYEQYF
TRBJ1-1 | TRBV5-4 | . | . | TGTGCCAGCAGCTTGGGGGCGGCGAACACTGAAGCTTTCTTT | CASSLGAANTEAFF
TRBJ2-3 | TRBV5-1 | . | . | TGCGCCAGCAGCTTGGATCCCACCAGCACAGATACGCAGTATTTT | CASSLDPTSTDTQYF
TRBJ1-1 | TRBV10-3 | once | TRBD1 | TGTGCCATCAGCCGTGAAGGGGGCATGAACACTGAAGCTTTCTTT | CAISREGGMNTEAFF
TRBJ2-7 | TRBV15 | once | . | TGTGCCACCAGCAGAGGGTTCTCCGGGGATTACGAGCAGTACTTC | CATSRGFSGDYEQYF
TRBJ1-1 | TRBV5-1 | . | . | TGCGCCAGCAGCTTGGGTCCTGCGAACACTGAAGCTTTCTTT | CASSLGPANTEAFF
TRBJ2-7 | TRBV7-2 | . | TRBD2 | TGTGCCAGCAGCTCGGGGTGGCTAGCGGTAAGCTCCTACGAGCAGTACTTC | CASSSGWLAVSSYEQYF
TRBJ2-7 | TRBV19 | . | TRBD2 | TGTGCCAGTAGGGCTAGCGGGAGTTACGAGCAGTACTTC | CASRASGSYEQYF
TRBJ2-1 | TRBV6-1 | once | . | TGTGCCAGCAGTGAATGGGGCGGCGGAGGATTTTCTGAGCAGTTCTTC | CASSEWGGGGFSEQFF
TRBJ2-5 | TRBV6-5 | . | . | TGTGCCAGCAGTGTCAGGGTCCAAGAGACCCAGTACTTC | CASSVRVQETQYF
TRBJ2-3 | TRBV7-3 | . | TRBD2 | TGTGCCAGCAGCGTGGGACTAGCGGCCACAGATACGCAGTATTTT | CASSVGLAATDTQYF